These T cell receptor beta chains were read from a single sample in a study of T cells expressing NK-cell markers. TCRdb re-called the 5' RACE reads; every CDR3 protein appears as one record, without DNA. The sample includes 200,000 to 300,000 distinct CDR3 sequences. Sequenced sample: blood T cells: a sorted CD56 or NKG2C T cell subset, CD4+ or CD8+ T cells, or bulk PBMC T cells (not recorded which). Every receptor here comes from a man younger than 30 in good health. CDR3s include the opening cysteine and the closing phenylalanine or tryptophan. The order of the fields is V gene, J gene, CDR3 protein.

>TRBV5-1|TRBJ2-1
CASSLALGTQREQFF
>TRBV3-1|TRBJ2-1
CASSPDGVYLDEQFF
>TRBV5-1|TRBJ2-1
CASSRDRGRLSNEQFF
>TRBV29-1|TRBJ2-2
CSVEDLLAVNTGELFF
>TRBV20-1|TRBJ2-1
CSAGRGAQGGGQFF
>TRBV7-3|TRBJ1-2
CASSKSAGYGYTF
>TRBV28|TRBJ2-7
CASKERGPGYEQYF
>TRBV12-3/TRBV12-4|TRBJ1-3
CASSLLDRDLNTIYF
>TRBV7-2|TRBJ2-1
CASSFLAGEVYNEQFF
>TRBV2|TRBJ2-1
CASRSGTTTYNEQFF
>TRBV30|TRBJ1-6
CAWSDGSYNSPLHF
>TRBV3-1|TRBJ2-2
CASSGLAGGDTGELFF
>TRBV6-6|TRBJ2-1
CASSRTNEQFF
>TRBV24-1|TRBJ2-6
CATSDPYSSGANVLTF
>TRBV5-1|TRBJ1-4
CASSPAGQEYEKLFF
>TRBV27|TRBJ1-5
CASSFSNNAQPQHF
>TRBV10-3|TRBJ1-5
CAISESPQFGQPQHF
>TRBV12-3/TRBV12-4|TRBJ1-3
CASSHGGGADTIYF
>TRBV6-1|TRBJ1-5
CASSGGSSNQPQHF
>TRBV7-9|TRBJ2-2
CASSLVPGLTRNTGELFF
>TRBV29-1|TRBJ1-5
CSAIGTGGDQPQHF
>TRBV15|TRBJ2-5
CATSRDVVETQYF
>TRBV20-1|TRBJ1-2
CSASHRGNYGYTF
>TRBV12-3/TRBV12-4|TRBJ1-2
CASSSFRTGNYGYTF
>TRBV4-2|TRBJ2-2
CASSQVLAGNTGELFF
>TRBV29-1|TRBJ2-2
CSVEDGGYGNTGELFF
>TRBV6-1|TRBJ1-1
CASSVGEGANTEAFF
>TRBV20-1|TRBJ2-5
CSATGGTGGSPYQETQYF
>TRBV6-5|TRBJ1-6
CASSYERPGTGGSPLHF
>TRBV20-1|TRBJ1-5
CSASDREKGQPQHF
>TRBV6-5|TRBJ1-2
CASSYGDTHGYTF
>TRBV20-1|TRBJ1-4
CSARDPRPPNEKLFF
>TRBV4-3|TRBJ2-3
CASSRDSRNTDTQYF
>TRBV18|TRBJ2-1
CASSPPGSGGYNEQFF
>TRBV6-1|TRBJ1-4
CASSKGSADRVEKLFF
>TRBV5-1|TRBJ2-3
CASSLSGVVADTQYF
>TRBV20-1|TRBJ2-5
CSARKGLAAAQYF
>TRBV19|TRBJ1-2
CASSVTENYGYTF
>TRBV15|TRBJ1-1
CATSRDLKGLNTEAFF
>TRBV7-7|TRBJ2-2
CASSLELSGRSRTGELFF
>TRBV7-6|TRBJ2-1
CASSLGGPSSYNEQFF
>TRBV15|TRBJ2-5
CATRQQGQETQYF
>TRBV2|TRBJ2-2
CASRWQRNTGELFF
>TRBV7-2|TRBJ2-3
CASSYLPGLAGTSTDTQYF
>TRBV11-2|TRBJ2-7
CASSSIKSQGRSEQYF